This T cell receptor (beta chain) was recorded in a study of T cells in Graves' hyperthyroidism and ophthalmopathy. The CDR3 spans 17 residues. Germline V gene lookup returns CDR1 WNHNN and CDR2 SYGVQD (reference sequence). Trimming removed 0 bases from V and 1 base from J; junction bases left unmatched: 6. Note on this clonotype: The antigen is undetermined.

Regarding the study as a whole: Among clonotypes expanded in thyroid above 0.001, most were also found in blood.

From 10 ml of fresh peripheral blood, PBMCs were isolated. The CDR3 regions of TCR beta were amplified from RNA transcripts. HTBI primers were used for first-round RT-PCR of the TCR CDR3. Via MiXCR, TCRdb re-called the multiplex PCR reads, giving one row per CDR3 protein. The sample comprises hundreds of thousands of distinct CDR3 sequences, around a fifth of which are singletons, and about 49% rests with the top ten. The J gene is TRBJ1-1, the V gene TRBV10-1, with 9 bases lining up with TRBD1. The origin of this receptor is a woman in her 70s with Graves' ophthalmopathy. Material for sequencing was blood. The CDR3 coding sequence is TGCGCCAGCAGTGAGTCTATACAGGGGGCTGGGAACACTGAAGCTTTCTTT. Translating gives CASSESIQGAGNTEAFF.